This T cell receptor (beta chain) comes out of a study of graft-versus-host responses after intestinal transplantation. Turning to the study itself: Once they had received anti-thymocyte globulin induction, all recipients took tacrolimus and steroids for about three years. Findings and caveats of the study: GvH clones detected in recipient marrow included some appearing first in ileum or blood. Peak levels of circulating GvH clones tracked with early post-transplant HvG declines.

Only one count was recorded for this clone. Its antigen is unidentified. Germline CDR1 is LGHNA and CDR2 is YSLEER. The V gene end was trimmed by 0 bases and the J gene end by 5 bases; junction bases not matched to a gene: 7. The CDR3 sequence is 15 residues long. Using immunoSEQ multiplex PCR, the repertoire was profiled, and TCRdb retains in-frame clones only, with some absent. The sample lists more than 90,000 clones; approximately 94% were seen once. J is TRBJ2-7 and V is TRBV4-3; 7 bases align to TRBD2. Sequenced material: unstimulated CD4+ T cells sorted from spleen or lymph node cells, taken before transplant. This sequence originates from a human donor who was the organ donor for an intestinal transplant. The CDR3 loop reads CASSQEGGTRDEQYF. DNA of the CDR3: TGCGCCAGCAGCCAAGAGGGGGGGACTCGGGACGAGCAGTACTTC.